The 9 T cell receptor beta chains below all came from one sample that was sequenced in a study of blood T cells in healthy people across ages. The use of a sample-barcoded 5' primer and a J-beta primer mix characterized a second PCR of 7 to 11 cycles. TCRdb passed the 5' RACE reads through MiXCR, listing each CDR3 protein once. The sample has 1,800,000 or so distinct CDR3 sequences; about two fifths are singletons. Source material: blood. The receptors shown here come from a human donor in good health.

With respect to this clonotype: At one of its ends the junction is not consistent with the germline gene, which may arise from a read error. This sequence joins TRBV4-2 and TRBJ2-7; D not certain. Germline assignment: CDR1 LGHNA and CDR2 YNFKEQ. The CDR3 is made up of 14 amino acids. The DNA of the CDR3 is TGTGCCAGCAGCCAAGGTCAACGTAACTACGAGCAGGACTTC. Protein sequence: CASSQGQRNYEQDF.

CDR3 DNA: TGTGCCACCAGTGATTCCCTACCGATTAGCACAGATACGCAGTATTTT. Translated: CATSDSLPISTDTQYF. The rearrangement uses TRBV24-1 and TRBJ2-3, with D uncertain. The CDR3 spans 16 residues. CDR1 KGHDR and CDR2 SFDVKD come from the germline V gene. Trimming cost V 2 bases and J 0 bases, with 11 bases left between them.

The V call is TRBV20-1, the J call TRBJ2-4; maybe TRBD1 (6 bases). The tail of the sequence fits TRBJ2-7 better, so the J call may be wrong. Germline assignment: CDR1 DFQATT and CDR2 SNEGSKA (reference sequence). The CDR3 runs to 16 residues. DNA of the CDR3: TGCAGTGCGCCCCTGATGGGCAGGGGCACCTTCTACGAGCAGTACTTC. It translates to CSAPLMGRGTFYEQYF.

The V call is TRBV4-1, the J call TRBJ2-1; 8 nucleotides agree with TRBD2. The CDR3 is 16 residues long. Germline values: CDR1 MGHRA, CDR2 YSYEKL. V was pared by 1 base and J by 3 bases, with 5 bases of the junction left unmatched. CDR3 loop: CASSQGRLAGYNEQFF. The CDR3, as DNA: TGCGCCAGCAGCCAAGGGAGGCTAGCGGGCTACAATGAGCAGTTCTTC.

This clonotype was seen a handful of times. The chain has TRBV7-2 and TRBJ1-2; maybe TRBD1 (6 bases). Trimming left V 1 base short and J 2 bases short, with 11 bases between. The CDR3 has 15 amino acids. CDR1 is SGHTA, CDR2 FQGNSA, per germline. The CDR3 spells CASSLDGTTNYGYTF. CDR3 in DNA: TGTGCCAGCAGCTTAGACGGGACAACAAACTATGGCTACACCTTC.

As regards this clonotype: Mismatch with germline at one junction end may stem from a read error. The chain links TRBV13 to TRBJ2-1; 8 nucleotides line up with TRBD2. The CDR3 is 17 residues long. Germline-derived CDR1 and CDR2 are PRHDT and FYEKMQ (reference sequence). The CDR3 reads CASTRRPGLGSFNEQFF. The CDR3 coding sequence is TGTGCCAGCACGAGGAGGCCGGGACTAGGATCCTTCAATGAGCAGTTCTTC.

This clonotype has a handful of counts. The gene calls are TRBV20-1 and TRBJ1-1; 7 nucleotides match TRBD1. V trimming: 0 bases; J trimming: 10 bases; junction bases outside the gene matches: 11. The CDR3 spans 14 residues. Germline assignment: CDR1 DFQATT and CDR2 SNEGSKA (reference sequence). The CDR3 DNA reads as TGCAGTGCTAGAGATAGGCAGGGGGTACCCGGAGCTTTCTTT. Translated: CSARDRQGVPGAFF.

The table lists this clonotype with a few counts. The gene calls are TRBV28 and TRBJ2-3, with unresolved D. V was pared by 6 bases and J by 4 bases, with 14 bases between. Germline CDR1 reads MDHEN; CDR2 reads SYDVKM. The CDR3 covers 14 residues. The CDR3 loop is CASRVGGTSDTQYF. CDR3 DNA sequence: TGTGCCAGCAGGGTCGGTGGTACCTCAGATACGCAGTATTTT.

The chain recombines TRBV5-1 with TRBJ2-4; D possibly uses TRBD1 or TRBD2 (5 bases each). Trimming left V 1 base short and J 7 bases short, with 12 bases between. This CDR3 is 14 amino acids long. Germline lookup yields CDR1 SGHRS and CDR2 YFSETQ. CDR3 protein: CASSLPGTSNIQYF. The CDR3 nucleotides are TGCGCCAGCAGCTTGCCCGGGACGTCTAACATTCAGTACTTC.